This passage covers 22 T cell receptor beta chains from one sample sequenced in a study of blood T cell repertoires in COVID-19. Sequencing used immunoSEQ multiplex PCR; TCRdb keeps in-frame clones, though not all of them. The sample lists 200,000 to 300,000 clones; about 82% were seen once. Input material: PBMCs or T cells enriched from blood (not recorded which). All receptors come from a woman aged 50 to 60 who had recovered from COVID-19.

The genes are TRBV19 and TRBJ1-4; possibly TRBD1 for D (6 bases). Germline V gene sequence: CDR1 LNHDA, CDR2 SQIVND (reference sequence). Trimming pared 2 bases from V and 8 bases from J, leaving 15 bases between. The CDR3 is 15 amino acids. CDR3 in amino acids: CASSIQGTNGEKLFF. The CDR3 DNA reads as TGTGCCAGTAGTATACAAGGGACAAATGGCGAAAAACTGTTTTTT.

The rearrangement links TRBV2 to TRBJ1-6, with 8 nucleotides matching TRBD1. V lost 4 bases and J lost 1; bases outside the gene matches: 3. The CDR3 contains 16 residues. The germline V gene encodes CDR1 SNHLY and CDR2 FYNNEI. This CDR3 reads CASSGGQGSYNSPLHF. For the CDR3, the DNA is TGTGCCAGCAGTGGAGGACAGGGATCCTATAATTCACCCCTCCACTTT. Full variable domain (remainder filled in from reference TRBV2 and TRBJ1-6): EPEVTQTPSHQVTQMGQEVILRCVPISNHLYFYWYRQILGQKVEFLVSFYNNEISEKSEIFDDQFSVERPDGSNFTLKIRSTKLEDSAMYFCASSGGQGSYNSPLHFGNGTRLTVT.

This clone was seen a single time. The V call is TRBV6-4, the J call TRBJ1-2; 10 bases are a match to TRBD1. V was clipped by 8 bases and J by 9 bases; unmatched bases: 3. There are 11 residues in the CDR3. Germline V gene lookup returns CDR1 MRHNA and CDR2 SNTAGT. CDR3 region: CASETGGSYTF. The CDR3 nucleotides are TGTGCCAGCGAGACAGGGGGCAGCTACACCTTC.

The gene calls are TRBV6-5 and TRBJ1-4; 8 bases agree with TRBD1. Looked up from germline, CDR1 is MNHEY and CDR2 is SVGAGI. The CDR3 runs 13 residues. V was pared by 6 bases and J by 12 bases, with 9 bases of the junction left unmatched. The CDR3 sequence: CASSHLDREELFF. CDR3 sequence (DNA): TGTGCCAGCAGCCACCTGGACAGGGAGGAACTGTTTTTT.

V is TRBV27 and J is TRBJ1-1; 10 bases are a match to TRBD1. J gave up 11 bases and V 3 bases, and 6 bases lay outside the gene matches. From germline, CDR1 is MNHEY and CDR2 SMNVEV (reference sequence). CDR3 size: 13 residues. CDR3 region: CASSLRQGAGAFF. The CDR3 nucleotides are TGTGCCAGCAGTTTGCGACAGGGGGCCGGGGCTTTCTTT.

The chain carries TRBV5-8 and TRBJ2-1, with 10 bases that match TRBD2. Germline V gene data show CDR1 as SGHTS and CDR2 as YDEGEE. The CDR3 is 17 amino acids. Trimming took 0 bases from V and 10 from J; bases not matched to a gene: 13. The CDR3 reads CASSLAWGTSAAGEQFF. CDR3 DNA: TGTGCCAGCAGCTTGGCCTGGGGGACTAGCGCTGCCGGGGAGCAGTTCTTC.

The chain joins TRBV27 to TRBJ1-2, with 8 positions matching TRBD1. The CDR3 covers 12 residues. The V gene end was trimmed by 5 bases and the J gene end by 8 bases; junction bases not matched to a gene: 4. Germline CDR1 reads MNHEY; CDR2 reads SMNVEV (reference sequence). In DNA form, the CDR3 reads TGTGCCAGCAGTAGGACAGGGACGGGCTACACCTTC. Translating gives CASSRTGTGYTF.

The gene calls are TRBV14 and TRBJ1-2; D remains ambiguous. Germline V lookup: CDR1 SGHDN, CDR2 FVKESK. The CDR3 extends over 15 amino acids. The V and J ends lost 4 bases and 4 bases respectively, with 16 bases between them. Here the CDR3 reads CASSLRKQNPYGYTF. CDR3 in DNA: TGTGCCAGCAGCCTCAGAAAACAGAACCCCTATGGCTACACCTTC.

The count of this clone is one. V gene TRBV11-3 combines with J gene TRBJ2-5, with 12 bases matching TRBD2. V was clipped by 7 bases and J by 4 bases; unmatched bases: 1. The germline CDR1 and CDR2 sequences are SGHNT and YENEEA. The CDR3 is 13 amino acids. CDR3 nucleotide sequence: TGTGCCAGCACGACTAGCGGGGGAGAGACCCAGTACTTC. This translates into CASTTSGGETQYF.

The rearrangement joins TRBV19 to TRBJ2-5; 8 bases align to TRBD1. J lost 5 bases, V lost 2 bases, and 4 bases had no gene match. The germline CDR1 and CDR2 sequences are LNHDA and SQIVND (reference sequence). CDR3 length: 14 amino acids. The CDR3 DNA follows: TGTGCCAGTAGTATACAGGGGGCCTATGAGACCCAGTACTTC. This encodes CASSIQGAYETQYF.

The CDR3 DNA reads as TGTGCCAGCAGCCCAGCGGGGGACATTGGGGGCTACACCTTC. As protein: CASSPAGDIGGYTF. This rearrangement joins TRBV5-4 to TRBJ1-2, with a weak D call TRBD1 (6 bases). CDR1 and CDR2 from the germline V gene are SGHNT and YYREEE (reference sequence). Trimming took off 4 bases at V and 8 bases at J, with 18 bases between the two ends. This CDR3 is built from 14 residues.

This clone was observed a single time. This sequence joins TRBV6-2 or TRBV6-3 and TRBJ2-6; 11 bases align to TRBD1. CDR3 length equals 19 residues. V trimming: 1 base; J trimming: 2 bases; junction bases outside the gene matches: 7. Germline CDR1 is MNHEY and CDR2 is SVGEGT. The CDR3 region is CASSYYLGTGGAGANVLTF. DNA for the CDR3: TGTGCCAGCAGTTACTATCTTGGGACAGGGGGTGCTGGGGCCAACGTCCTGACTTTC.

This clone was counted once. V gene TRBV18 combines with J gene TRBJ2-5, with 10 bases identical to TRBD1. The germline gives CDR1 KGHSH, CDR2 LQKENI. With 3 bases clipped from V and 2 bases from J, the junction kept 9 bases outside the gene matches. This CDR3 spans 17 amino acids. CDR3 nucleotide sequence: TGTGCCAGCTCACCGCGCCTCCGGGACAGGGGTCAAGAGACCCAGTACTTC. Translating gives CASSPRLRDRGQETQYF.

This chain uses TRBV6-5 with TRBJ1-5; 11 positions match TRBD1. Germline V gene data show CDR1 as MNHEY and CDR2 as SVGAGI. V was pared by 0 bases and J by 7 bases, with 2 bases of the junction left unmatched. The CDR3 loop spans 15 amino acids. In DNA, the CDR3 is TGTGCCAGCAGTTACTCGGGACAGGGGGTACAGCCCCAGCATTTT. Protein sequence: CASSYSGQGVQPQHF.

The rearrangement uses TRBV6-2 or TRBV6-3 and TRBJ2-3; TRBD1 is a possible D gene (6 bases). The germline gives CDR1 MNHEY, CDR2 SVGEGT. Trimming took off 5 bases at V and 2 bases at J, with 11 bases between the two ends. The length of the CDR3 is 14 residues. The CDR3 loop reads CASSPTGTTDTQYF. CDR3 bases: TGTGCCAGCAGTCCGACAGGAACCACAGATACGCAGTATTTT.

This clone was found a few times. The chain employs TRBV19 and TRBJ1-1; D is unclear. Trimming removed 4 bases at V and 5 bases at J, with 17 bases between. Per germline, CDR1 LNHDA and CDR2 SQIVND (reference sequence). The CDR3 sequence is 15 residues long. The CDR3, as DNA: TGTGCCAGTAGTACTACGGGGATCCCGGGGACTGAAGCTTTCTTT. It translates to CASSTTGIPGTEAFF.

The V and J genes are TRBV29-1 and TRBJ2-3; 7 bases align to TRBD2. Per germline, CDR1 SQVTM and CDR2 ANQGSEA. The CDR3 runs 13 residues. J lost 6 bases, V lost 4 bases, and 7 bases had no gene match. As DNA, the CDR3 is TGCAGCGTTGGAGCGGGACCGCGGGATACGCAGTATTTT. This gives the protein CSVGAGPRDTQYF.

This chain connects TRBV7-2 to TRBJ2-3, with 11 bases matching TRBD2. This CDR3 has 15 residues. Germline assignment: CDR1 SGHTA and CDR2 FQGNSA. V lost 6 bases to trimming and J lost 0 bases; unmatched junction nucleotides: 2. The CDR3: CASSTSGGSTDTQYF. The CDR3 DNA reads as TGTGCCAGCAGTACTAGCGGGGGTAGCACAGATACGCAGTATTTT.

The chain recombines TRBV4-1 with TRBJ2-7, with D perhaps TRBD2 (6 bases). CDR1 MGHRA and CDR2 YSYEKL come from the germline V gene. The CDR3 loop spans 14 amino acids. V shed 3 bases and J shed 3 bases, with 12 bases lying between them. The CDR3 loop is CASSQAGRNYEQYF. The CDR3 nucleotides read TGCGCCAGCAGCCAGGCGGGGCGGAACTACGAGCAGTACTTC.

The rearrangement links TRBV4-3 to TRBJ1-1, with 8 bases fitting TRBD1. The CDR3 spans 17 residues. Germline V CDR1 and CDR2: LGHNA, YSLEER. V gave up 1 base and J gave up 1 base; unmatched junction bases: 8. The CDR3 DNA is TGCGCCAGCAGCCAAGCCATGACAGGGGCTGGGAACACTGAAGCTTTCTTT. Protein: CASSQAMTGAGNTEAFF.

The gene calls are TRBV4-3 and TRBJ1-6, with 7 bases fitting TRBD1. The trim removed 0 bases at V and 6 bases at J, leaving 5 bases unmatched. CDR1 and CDR2 from the germline V gene are LGHNA and YSLEER. CDR3 length: 16 amino acids. The CDR3 region has the DNA TGCGCCAGCAGCCAAGATCTTGACAGGGCTAATTCACCCCTCCACTTT. It yields the protein CASSQDLDRANSPLHF.

The V gene is TRBV4-2, the J gene TRBJ1-1, with D unresolved. Germline assignment: CDR1 LGHNA and CDR2 YNFKEQ. The CDR3 is 15 amino acids. V was pared by 1 base and J by 0 bases, with 9 bases between. The CDR3, as DNA: TGTGCCAGCAGCCAAGTTGGAGCTATGAACACTGAAGCTTTCTTT. Its translation is CASSQVGAMNTEAFF.